Each of the 27 T cell receptor beta chains below was sequenced from the same sample in a study of T-cell reconstitution after alpha-beta-depleted transplantation in children. Preparation of the TCRbeta library was carried out with unique molecular identifiers. MiXCR was run by TCRdb on the PCR reads, yielding one entry per CDR3 protein. Here the sample spans 97,000 or so distinct CDR3 sequences, 4.5% to 7.5% being singletons. Sequenced here: PBMCs, mostly from graft donor cells, sampled 60 days after TCRalphabeta/CD19-depleted stem cell transplant. These receptors were obtained from a female patient aged 2-9 years who had a stem cell transplant for Fanconi anemia, so the T cells may come from the graft donor.

This clonotype was seen repeatedly, ten times or more. The CDR3 loop reads CASSPQGKQFF. Written as DNA, the CDR3 is TGTGCCAGCAGTCCTCAGGGGAAACAGTTCTTC. The rearrangement links TRBV28 to TRBJ2-1, with D tentatively TRBD1 (6 bases). The CDR3 is made up of 11 amino acids. CDR1 is MDHEN, CDR2 SYDVKM, per germline. V was pared by 5 bases and J by 13 bases, with 12 bases between.

V usage is TRBV10-3 and J usage is TRBJ1-3; D is ambiguous. The ends were cut back, 3 bases at V and 2 bases at J, with 17 bases in the middle. This CDR3 has 17 amino acids. The V gene's germline CDR1 is ENHRY and CDR2 SYGVKD. In DNA form, the CDR3 reads TGTGCCATCAGTGAAGGGTTTTTAAGCGCTCCTGGAAACACCATATATTTT. Translated: CAISEGFLSAPGNTIYF.

This clonotype was picked up many times. The chain joins TRBV12-3 or TRBV12-4 to TRBJ2-2; no clear D. V was trimmed by 3 bases and J by 4 bases, leaving 9 bases between them. The CDR3 has 14 amino acids. CDR3 nucleotide sequence: TGTGCCAGCAGTTTGGCTAGGGTCACCGGGGAGCTGTTTTTT. This codes for CASSLARVTGELFF.

This clonotype was seen more than once but under ten times. The chain couples TRBV7-2 to TRBJ2-1; TRBD2 matches 10 bases. The CDR3 spans 16 residues. Germline V gives CDR1 SGHTA, CDR2 FQGNSA. J was trimmed by 4 bases and V by 5 bases; bases with no gene match: 8. The CDR3 nucleotides read TGTGCCAGCAGCAACACCAGCGGGAGGGTGTACAATGAGCAGTTCTTC. Its protein is CASSNTSGRVYNEQFF.

This clonotype was observed at least ten times. V usage is TRBV2 and J usage is TRBJ2-5; unclear D gene. This CDR3 spans 13 amino acids. V shed 3 bases and J shed 7 bases, with 12 bases lying between them. CDR1 and CDR2 from the germline V gene are SNHLY and FYNNEI. The CDR3 here is CASSEEIVATQYF. CDR3 coding DNA: TGTGCCAGCAGTGAGGAAATAGTGGCGACCCAGTACTTC.

This chain connects TRBV7-9 to TRBJ1-4, with 9 positions matching TRBD1. Germline assignment: CDR1 SEHNR and CDR2 FQNEAQ (reference sequence). V lost 2 bases, J lost 7 bases, and 5 bases stayed unmatched. The CDR3 spans 15 residues. The CDR3 protein is CASSLPDRGREKLFF. CDR3 DNA sequence: TGTGCCAGCAGCTTACCGGACAGGGGCCGTGAAAAACTGTTTTTT.

In this sample, this clonotype turned up many times. This sequence joins TRBV12-3 or TRBV12-4 and TRBJ1-5; D not certain. V was shortened by 5 bases and J by 3 bases, with 20 bases between the two germline ends. The CDR3 spans 17 residues. CDR3: CASSPREAVLFNQPQHF. DNA of the CDR3: TGTGCCAGCAGTCCTAGGGAGGCAGTACTTTTCAATCAGCCCCAGCATTTT.

This clonotype was observed at least ten times. The chain employs TRBV4-2 and TRBJ2-4, with TRBD2 identical over 7 bases. V was clipped by 2 bases and J by 0 bases; unmatched bases: 4. The germline V gene encodes CDR1 LGHNA and CDR2 YNFKEQ. This CDR3 has 16 residues. The CDR3 reads CASSQFSGLAKNIQYF. The CDR3 nucleotides are TGTGCCAGCAGCCAATTTAGCGGGCTAGCCAAAAACATTCAGTACTTC.

Many counts were recorded for this clonotype. The chain couples TRBV5-6 to TRBJ2-7, with D maybe TRBD2 (5 bases). The germline gives CDR1 SGHDT, CDR2 YYEEEE. V lost 2 bases, J lost 1 base, and 13 bases lay in between. The CDR3 consists of 15 residues. The CDR3, as DNA: TGTGCCAGCAGCTTTTTCCCCCGGGATTCCTACGAGCAGTACTTC. Translated: CASSFFPRDSYEQYF.

This clonotype was recorded many times. CDR3 sequence: CASSYYYGYTF. DNA for the CDR3: TGTGCCAGCAGTTACTACTATGGCTACACCTTC. This chain uses TRBV12-3 or TRBV12-4 with TRBJ1-2; D is unclear. Trimming cost V 4 bases and J 3 bases, with 3 bases left between them. The CDR3 contains 11 residues.

In this sample, this clonotype turned up a few times. The chain employs TRBV6-5 and TRBJ2-7; D possibly corresponds to TRBD2 (5 bases). This CDR3 spans 11 amino acids. CDR1 and CDR2 (germline): MNHEY, SVGAGI. Trimming removed 7 bases from V and 5 bases from J, with 9 bases in between. This CDR3 is CASNFGDEQYF. The CDR3, as DNA: TGTGCCAGCAACTTCGGGGACGAGCAGTACTTC.

This clonotype was counted at least ten times. This chain links TRBV28 with TRBJ1-1; 7 positions agree with TRBD1. Germline V lookup: CDR1 MDHEN, CDR2 SYDVKM. This CDR3 region has 18 residues. After removal of 6 bases from V and 0 bases from J, the junction contained 16 bases not matched to a gene. CDR3 in amino acids: CASSGTETGRAMNTEAFF. In DNA, the CDR3 is TGTGCCAGCAGCGGGACAGAAACTGGTAGGGCTATGAACACTGAAGCTTTCTTT.

Only a few counts were recorded for this clonotype. This rearrangement joins TRBV28 to TRBJ2-2; D might be TRBD1 (5 bases). The CDR3 contains 15 residues. Germline CDR1 and CDR2: MDHEN and SYDVKM. V was cut by 3 bases and J by 0 bases, with 8 bases left in between. In nucleotides, the CDR3 is TGTGCCAGCAGTTTCCCCAGGGCGAACACCGGGGAGCTGTTTTTT. This gives the protein CASSFPRANTGELFF.

This chain uses TRBV14 with TRBJ2-1; D is possibly TRBD2 (5 bases). The V end was cut by 1 base, the J end by 10 bases, with 11 bases between. Germline values: CDR1 SGHDN, CDR2 FVKESK. This CDR3 region has 13 residues. This CDR3 is CASSQGSSGEQFF. CDR3 DNA: TGTGCCAGCAGCCAAGGCTCATCGGGAGAGCAGTTCTTC. Full variable domain (missing parts from reference TRBV14 and TRBJ2-1): EAGVTQFPSHSVIEKGQTVTLRCDPISGHDNLYWYRRVMGKEIKFLLHFVKESKQDESGMPNNRFLAERTGGTYSTLKVQPAELEDSGVYFCASSQGSSGEQFFGPGTRLTVL.

This clonotype came up many times. V and J are TRBV2 and TRBJ1-2; D remains ambiguous. The CDR3 spans 12 residues. Germline loops: CDR1 SNHLY, CDR2 FYNNEI. V was shortened by 5 bases and J by 4 bases, with 8 bases between the two germline ends. The chain's CDR3 is CASSPMVYGYTF. The CDR3 DNA reads as TGTGCCAGCAGTCCTATGGTCTATGGCTACACCTTC. Together with reference TRBV2 and TRBJ1-2, the CDR3 gives the full variable domain: EPEVTQTPSHQVTQMGQEVILRCVPISNHLYFYWYRQILGQKVEFLVSFYNNEISEKSEIFDDQFSVERPDGSNFTLKIRSTKLEDSAMYFCASSPMVYGYTFGSGTRLTVV.

The V and J genes are TRBV5-1 and TRBJ2-5; TRBD2 agrees at 8 bases. CDR1 and CDR2 from the germline V gene are SGHRS and YFSETQ. V dropped 7 bases and J dropped 0; count of bases not matched to a gene: 14. The CDR3 loop spans 17 amino acids. CDR3 DNA sequence: TGCGCCAGCGGAACCGGGGAAGCGGGGGTGTACCAAGAGACCCAGTACTTC. This encodes CASGTGEAGVYQETQYF.

The sample holds many counts of this clonotype. This chain links TRBV6-5 with TRBJ1-1; 7 bases match TRBD1. The CDR3 length is 11 residues. Germline CDR1 and CDR2: MNHEY and SVGAGI. The V segment lost 2 bases and the J segment 11 bases; nucleotides outside the gene matches: 2. This CDR3 reads CASSYPGQAFF. DNA for the CDR3: TGTGCCAGCAGTTACCCGGGACAGGCTTTCTTT.

This clonotype appeared many times. The gene calls are TRBV12-3 or TRBV12-4 and TRBJ1-1; 7 bases align to TRBD1. This CDR3 contains 15 residues. V shed 3 bases, J shed 1 base, and the junction held 5 bases outside the gene matches. In nucleotides, the CDR3 is TGTGCCAGCAGTTTCGGTCGACAGGGGAACACTGAAGCTTTCTTT. Its translation: CASSFGRQGNTEAFF.

The chain has TRBV27 and TRBJ2-5; weak D call: TRBD1 (6 bases). Germline V CDR1 and CDR2: MNHEY, SMNVEV (reference sequence). The CDR3 covers 15 residues. Trimming pared 5 bases from V and 2 bases from J, leaving 15 bases between. The CDR3 nucleotides are TGTGCCAGCAGTCGTGTGAGGGACACTCAAGAGACCCAGTACTTC. This codes for CASSRVRDTQETQYF.

This sequence joins TRBV6-2 or TRBV6-3 and TRBJ2-1; 8 bases map to TRBD2. This CDR3 has 20 residues. V trimming: 1 base; J trimming: 5 bases; junction bases outside the gene matches: 19. Germline V gene sequence: CDR1 MNHEY, CDR2 SVGEGT. The CDR3 loop is CASSYFAFRQRERNHNEQFF. The CDR3 nucleotides read TGTGCCAGCAGTTACTTCGCTTTTCGGCAGCGGGAGCGGAATCACAATGAGCAGTTCTTC.

This clonotype was recorded a few times. The CDR3 loop is CASSPDRGYGYTF. The CDR3 DNA is TGCGCCAGCAGCCCGGACAGGGGGTATGGCTACACCTTC. The gene calls are TRBV5-1 and TRBJ1-2, with 10 bases matching TRBD1. Trimming removed 4 bases from V and 5 bases from J; junction bases left unmatched: 2. This CDR3 contains 13 residues. The germline V gene encodes CDR1 SGHRS and CDR2 YFSETQ.

This chain uses TRBV11-1 with TRBJ2-3, with TRBD1 matching 9 bases. The V gene end was trimmed by 4 bases and the J gene end by 6 bases; junction bases not matched to a gene: 8. The germline CDR1 and CDR2 sequences are SGHAT and FQDESV (reference sequence). This CDR3 spans 15 amino acids. The CDR3 here is CASSYYPDRGDTQYF. The CDR3 bases are TGTGCCAGCAGCTACTACCCGGACAGGGGCGATACGCAGTATTTT.

The table lists this clonotype with a few counts. The genes are TRBV29-1 and TRBJ2-1, with TRBD2 as a possible D gene (7 bases). This CDR3 comprises 13 residues. V lost 7 bases, J lost 1 base, and 11 bases lay in between. Germline V gene sequence: CDR1 SQVTM, CDR2 ANQGSEA. CDR3 bases: TGCAGCGGAGGGGGAGGGTCCTACAATGAGCAGTTCTTC. Residues: CSGGGGSYNEQFF.

The chain joins TRBV11-2 to TRBJ2-7; 8 bases agree with TRBD2. V was clipped by 4 bases and J by 3 bases; unmatched bases: 8. Germline CDR1 is SGHAT and CDR2 is FQNNGV. This CDR3 is 15 amino acids long. In DNA form, the CDR3 reads TGTGCCAGCAGCTACGGGGGGGGCAGGGTCTACGAGCAGTACTTC. It codes for CASSYGGGRVYEQYF.

This clonotype was seen at least ten times. The rearrangement links TRBV18 to TRBJ1-6, with 10 nucleotides matching TRBD1. The length of the CDR3 is 14 residues. Trimming took 6 bases from V and 7 from J; bases not matched to a gene: 3. The germline V gene encodes CDR1 KGHSH and CDR2 LQKENI. CDR3 residues: CASSWDRGNSPLHF. CDR3 coding DNA: TGTGCCAGCTCGTGGGACAGGGGAAATTCACCCCTCCACTTT.

This clonotype has just a few counts. This chain uses TRBV9 with TRBJ2-4; 8 bases map to TRBD2. The V gene end was trimmed by 0 bases and the J gene end by 3 bases; junction bases not matched to a gene: 2. Germline values: CDR1 SGDLS, CDR2 YYNGEE. This CDR3 comprises 15 residues. CDR3 loop: CASSVAGGDKNIQYF. CDR3 coding DNA: TGTGCCAGCAGCGTAGCCGGGGGGGACAAAAACATTCAGTACTTC.

This chain joins TRBV7-2 and TRBJ2-7, with TRBD2 matching 11 bases. This CDR3 comprises 15 residues. Germline assignment: CDR1 SGHTA and CDR2 FQGNSA. V was clipped by 1 base and J by 5 bases; unmatched bases: 4. The CDR3 bases are TGTGCCAGCAGCTTAGGTAGCGGGAGGGCCCACGAGCAGTACTTC. This codes for CASSLGSGRAHEQYF.